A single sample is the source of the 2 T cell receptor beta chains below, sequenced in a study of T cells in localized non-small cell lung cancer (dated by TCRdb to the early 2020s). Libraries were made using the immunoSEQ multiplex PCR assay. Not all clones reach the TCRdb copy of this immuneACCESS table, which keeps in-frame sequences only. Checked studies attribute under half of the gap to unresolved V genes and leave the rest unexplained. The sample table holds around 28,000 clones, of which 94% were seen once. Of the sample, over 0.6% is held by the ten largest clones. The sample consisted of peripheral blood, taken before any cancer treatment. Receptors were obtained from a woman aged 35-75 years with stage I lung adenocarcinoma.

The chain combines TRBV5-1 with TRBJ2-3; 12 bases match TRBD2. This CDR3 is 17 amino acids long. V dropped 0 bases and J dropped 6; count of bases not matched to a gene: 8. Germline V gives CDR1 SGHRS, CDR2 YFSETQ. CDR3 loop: CASSLAASGGAPDTQYF. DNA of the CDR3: TGCGCCAGCAGCTTGGCGGCTAGCGGGGGGGCCCCGGATACGCAGTATTTT.

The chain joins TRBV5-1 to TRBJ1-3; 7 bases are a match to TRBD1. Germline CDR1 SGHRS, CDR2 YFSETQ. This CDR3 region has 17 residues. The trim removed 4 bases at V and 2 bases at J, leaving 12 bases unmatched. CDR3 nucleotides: TGCGCCAGCAGCACATCGACAGGGTATGAAACTGGAAACACCATATATTTT. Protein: CASSTSTGYETGNTIYF.